This T cell receptor beta chain stems from a study of cytomegalovirus exposure and HLA in healthy donors. The CDR3 consists of 16 residues. V lost 6 bases and J 10 bases, leaving 22 bases between the germline ends. Germline loops: CDR1 LGHNA, CDR2 YNFKEQ. Vbeta (60) and Jbeta (13) primers were used in the PCR. Sequencing was performed with immunoSEQ multiplex PCR; in TCRdb, only in-frame clones are kept and a portion is missing. Of fewer than 250,000 clones listed, 65% to 90% were seen once; the top ten hold over 1.1%. The J gene is TRBJ1-6, the V gene TRBV4-2; perhaps TRBD1 as D (5 bases). The sample was PBMCs. This clonotype was obtained from a girl between 10 and 17 years old in good health and CMV-seronegative. The CDR3: CASRPALTAAGSPLHF. The CDR3, as DNA: TGTGCCAGCAGACCTGCTTTGACAGCCGCGGGGTCACCCCTCCACTTT.